These 13 T cell receptor beta chains originate from one sample sequenced in a study of blood T cell repertoires in COVID-19. Generated by immunoSEQ multiplex PCR, the TCRdb table keeps only in-frame clones and is missing some. The table has 400,000 to 500,000 clones, about 88% seen once. Sequencing was carried out using PBMCs or T cells enriched from blood (not recorded which). The receptors were gathered from a woman aged 18-29 years who had been exposed to COVID-19.

The chain links TRBV25-1 to TRBJ1-6; D unclear. Trimming removed 3 bases from V and 4 bases from J, with 4 bases in between. The CDR3 spans 13 residues. Germline CDR1 is MGHDK and CDR2 is SYGVNS. CDR3 nucleotide sequence: TGTGCCAGCAGTGACCCATATAATTCACCCCTCCACTTT. Amino acids: CASSDPYNSPLHF.

V and J are TRBV6-4 and TRBJ1-4; D uncertain. V lost 0 bases and J 7 bases, leaving 12 bases between the germline ends. CDR1 and CDR2 from the germline V gene are MRHNA and SNTAGT. This CDR3 has 15 residues. DNA for the CDR3: TGTGCCAGCAGTGACTCAAGCTCATCGGGTGAAAAACTGTTTTTT. It is translated as CASSDSSSSGEKLFF.

The gene calls are TRBV9 and TRBJ1-4; possibly TRBD1 for D (5 bases). CDR1 is SGDLS, CDR2 YYNGEE, per germline. The V gene lost 3 bases and the J gene lost 11 bases, with 14 bases spanning the gap. CDR3 length equals 13 residues. The CDR3, as DNA: TGTGCCAGCAGCGCCAGGGACTCGCCGAAACTGTTTTTT. It codes for CASSARDSPKLFF.

The genes are TRBV3-1 (or the pseudogene TRBV3-2) and TRBJ2-3; D ambiguous. This CDR3 has 14 residues. Trimming pared 2 bases from V and 7 bases from J, leaving 13 bases between. Germline V gives CDR1 LGHDT, CDR2 YNNKEL (reference sequence). CDR3 sequence: CASSQRTVYNTQYF. DNA for the CDR3: TGTGCCAGCAGCCAACGTACGGTGTATAATACGCAGTATTTT.

The chain links TRBV6-4 to TRBJ2-4, with TRBD1 as a possible D gene (5 bases). The germline gives CDR1 MRHNA, CDR2 SNTAGT. CDR3 length equals 15 residues. With 4 bases removed from V and 0 bases from J, the gap between germline ends came to 10 bases. The CDR3 protein is CASSGYRRAKNIQYF. CDR3 DNA: TGTGCCAGCAGTGGATACAGGAGAGCCAAAAACATTCAGTACTTC.

The chain is built from TRBV4-3 and TRBJ1-1; D not resolved. Deletions cut 1 base from V and 5 bases from J, with 8 bases between. CDR1 and CDR2 (germline): LGHNA, YSLEER. The CDR3 consists of 13 residues. This CDR3 reads CASSQAPETEAFF. The CDR3 DNA reads TGCGCCAGCAGCCAAGCGCCAGAAACTGAAGCTTTCTTT.

This clone turned up a few times. The chain uses TRBV7-8 and TRBJ2-7; 15 bases agree with TRBD2. V gave up 5 bases and J gave up 7 bases; unmatched junction bases: 6. The CDR3 runs 15 residues. Germline CDR1 SGHVS, CDR2 FQNEAQ. The CDR3 sequence is CASSPEGLAGGEQYF. In DNA, the CDR3 is TGTGCCAGCAGCCCAGAAGGACTAGCGGGGGGGGAGCAGTACTTC. The variable domain in full, completed from reference TRBV7-8 and TRBJ2-7, reads GAGVSQSPRYKVAKRGQDVALRCDPISGHVSLFWYQQALGQGPEFLTYFQNEAQLDKSGLPSDRFFAERPEGSVSTLKIQRTQQEDSAVYLCASSPEGLAGGEQYFGPGTRLTVT.

The chain uses TRBV28 and TRBJ2-7; a possible D gene is TRBD1 (6 bases). CDR1 is MDHEN and CDR2 is SYDVKM in the germline V gene. V lost 5 bases to trimming and J lost 0 bases, with 11 bases between them. There are 14 residues in the CDR3. The CDR3 coding sequence is TGTGCCAGCAGTGTCGGACAGCTCTCCTACGAGCAGTACTTC. Encoded protein: CASSVGQLSYEQYF.

This clone was recorded once. The CDR3 region has the DNA TGTGCCTGGAGTGATACAGGGGGCGGTCAGCCCCAGCATTTT. Amino acid sequence: CAWSDTGGGQPQHF. V gene TRBV30 combines with J gene TRBJ1-5, with 9 bases fitting TRBD1. Unmatched junction bases numbered 4, after V lost 1 base and J lost 6 bases. Looked up from germline, CDR1 is GTSNPN and CDR2 is SVGIG (reference sequence). CDR3 length: 14 amino acids. Full variable domain (outside the CDR3, taken from reference TRBV30 and TRBJ1-5): SQTIHQWPATLVQPVGSPLSLECTVEGTSNPNLYWYRQAAGRGLQLLFYSVGIGQISSEVPQNLSASRPQDRQFILSSKKLLLSDSGFYLCAWSDTGGGQPQHFGDGTRLSIL.

The J gene is TRBJ2-1, the V gene TRBV11-2; 8 nucleotides line up with TRBD1. CDR3 length equals 16 residues. With V trimmed by 5 bases and J by 0 bases, 6 bases remained unmatched. Germline lookup yields CDR1 SGHAT and CDR2 FQNNGV. The CDR3 DNA reads as TGTGCCAGCAGCACCACGACAGGGGTCTCCTACAATGAGCAGTTCTTC. Protein: CASSTTTGVSYNEQFF.

J is TRBJ2-1 and V is TRBV24-1, with 10 nucleotides matching TRBD2. Germline assignment: CDR1 KGHDR and CDR2 SFDVKD. J gave up 8 bases and V 4 bases, and 4 bases lay outside the gene matches. This CDR3 spans 14 amino acids. In DNA, the CDR3 is TGTGCCACCAGTGACAGCGGGACTAGCGATGAGCAGTTCTTC. This sequence encodes CATSDSGTSDEQFF.

V usage is TRBV3-1 (or the pseudogene TRBV3-2) and J usage is TRBJ2-1; the match to TRBD2 covers 8 bases. The CDR3 totals 14 residues. With 4 bases clipped from V and 6 bases from J, the junction kept 5 bases outside the gene matches. CDR1 is LGHDT, CDR2 YNNKEL, per germline (reference sequence). The CDR3 sequence is CASSLGLAGNEQFF. DNA for the CDR3: TGTGCCAGCAGCCTTGGGCTAGCGGGCAATGAGCAGTTCTTC.

V is TRBV10-2 and J is TRBJ2-7; 8 bases agree with TRBD1. Germline V CDR1 and CDR2: WSHSY, SAAADI. V was pared by 8 bases and J by 2 bases, with 5 bases of the junction left unmatched. The length of the CDR3 is 13 residues. CDR3 amino acids: CASRGTGTYEQYF. The CDR3 DNA sequence: TGCGCCAGCCGGGGGACAGGAACCTACGAGCAGTACTTC.